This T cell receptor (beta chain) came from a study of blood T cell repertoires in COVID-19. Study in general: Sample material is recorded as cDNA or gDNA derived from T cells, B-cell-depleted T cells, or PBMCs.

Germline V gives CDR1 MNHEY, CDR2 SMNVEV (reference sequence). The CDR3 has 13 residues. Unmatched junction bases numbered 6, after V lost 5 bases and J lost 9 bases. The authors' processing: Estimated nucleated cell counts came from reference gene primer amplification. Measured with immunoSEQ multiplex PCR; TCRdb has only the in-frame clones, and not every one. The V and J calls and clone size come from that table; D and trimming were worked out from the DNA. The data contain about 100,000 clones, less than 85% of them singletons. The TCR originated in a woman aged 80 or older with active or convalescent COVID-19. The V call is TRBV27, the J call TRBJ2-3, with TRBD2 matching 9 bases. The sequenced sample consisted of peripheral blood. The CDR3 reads CASSPTTSGTQYF. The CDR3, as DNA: TGTGCCAGCAGTCCCACGACTAGCGGAACGCAGTATTTT.